A single sample gave rise to the 17 T cell receptor beta chains below, sequenced in a study of T cell responses to AZD1222 COVID-19 vaccine. Only in-frame clones appear in the TCRdb table, and some are missing; sequencing was by immunoSEQ multiplex PCR. The sample holds fewer than 180,000 clones; roughly 90% are singletons and the top ten take more than 3%. Material: peripheral blood, obtained 28 days after the second AZD1222 dose. The source is an adult who received the AZD1222 COVID-19 vaccine.

The rearrangement uses TRBV6-6 and TRBJ1-2; 8 bases match TRBD1. The V gene end was trimmed by 2 bases and the J gene end by 2 bases; junction bases not matched to a gene: 4. Germline lookup yields CDR1 MNHNY and CDR2 SVGAGI (reference sequence). The CDR3 runs to 15 residues. CDR3 region: CASSYGQGRNYGYTF. The CDR3 nucleotides read TGTGCCAGCAGTTACGGACAGGGACGGAACTATGGCTACACCTTC.

V gene TRBV6-2 or TRBV6-3 combines with J gene TRBJ2-7; 9 bases line up with TRBD1. The J segment lost 3 bases and the V segment lost 5 bases, leaving 2 bases of the junction unmatched. Looked up from germline, CDR1 is MNHEY and CDR2 is SVGEGT. The CDR3 is 13 residues long. CDR3 sequence: CASSGTGNYEQYF. The CDR3 region has the DNA TGTGCCAGCAGTGGGACAGGGAACTACGAGCAGTACTTC.

The sample holds one count of this clone. The chain joins TRBV11-2 to TRBJ2-1; TRBD1 matches at 8 bases. Germline CDR1 SGHAT, CDR2 FQNNGV. The trim removed 5 bases at V and 8 bases at J, leaving 8 bases unmatched. The CDR3 has 14 residues. CDR3 sequence: CASSLSARGHEQFF. The CDR3 DNA reads as TGTGCCAGCAGCCTATCAGCCAGGGGGCATGAGCAGTTCTTC.

The J gene is TRBJ2-3, the V gene TRBV28; tentative D call: TRBD2 (6 bases). With 5 bases removed from V and 7 bases from J, the gap between germline ends came to 16 bases. Germline-derived CDR1 and CDR2 are MDHEN and SYDVKM. The CDR3 sequence is 14 residues long. The CDR3 sequence is CASSRGTPGYTQYF. In DNA, the CDR3 is TGTGCCAGCAGTCGCGGGACTCCCGGATATACGCAGTATTTT.

This chain uses TRBV6-5 with TRBJ2-1; 8 bases match TRBD1. The CDR3 consists of 14 residues. With V trimmed by 2 bases and J by 8 bases, 5 bases remained unmatched. Germline V gives CDR1 MNHEY, CDR2 SVGAGI. The CDR3 protein is CASSYGTGQDEQFF. In DNA, the CDR3 is TGTGCCAGCAGTTACGGGACAGGACAAGATGAGCAGTTCTTC.

This sequence joins TRBV6-5 and TRBJ1-5, with D possibly TRBD1 on 5 matching bases. The CDR3 consists of 15 residues. The V end lost 7 bases, the J end lost 6 bases, and 19 bases lay between the germline ends. The germline V gene encodes CDR1 MNHEY and CDR2 SVGAGI. CDR3 nucleotides: TGTGCCAGCACCTTCGGCGACGGAAGGGGTCAGCCCCAGCATTTT. This codes for CASTFGDGRGQPQHF.

The V call is TRBV14, the J call TRBJ2-5; TRBD2 matches at 9 bases. The germline gives CDR1 SGHDN, CDR2 FVKESK. This CDR3 contains 15 residues. V shed 4 bases, J shed 5 bases, and the junction held 8 bases outside the gene matches. The CDR3 loop reads CASSPTSGWGETQYF. The CDR3 DNA follows: TGTGCCAGCAGCCCGACTAGCGGTTGGGGGGAGACCCAGTACTTC.

Points on this clone: Mismatch with germline at one junction end may stem from a read error. This chain joins TRBV7-7 and TRBJ2-1, with D unresolved. Germline CDR1 and CDR2: SSHAT and FNYEAQ (reference sequence). The CDR3 is 16 residues long. The CDR3 coding sequence is TGTGCTAGCAGCTTTTCGACGTTGAGCTCCTACAATGAGCAGTTCTTC. As protein: CASSFSTLSSYNEQFF.

This clone showed up just once. The chain recombines TRBV6-5 with TRBJ1-6, with a weak D call TRBD1 (5 bases). Per the germline V gene, CDR1 is MNHEY and CDR2 is SVGAGI. With 0 bases removed from V and 7 bases from J, the gap between germline ends came to 13 bases. The CDR3 covers 16 residues. The CDR3 sequence is CASSYSGAGRNSPLHF. For the CDR3, the DNA is TGTGCCAGCAGTTACTCCGGGGCAGGGAGAAATTCACCCCTCCACTTT.

The genes are TRBV12-3 or TRBV12-4 and TRBJ1-1; D is possibly TRBD1 (6 bases). Trimming pared 7 bases from V and 7 bases from J, leaving 13 bases between. The CDR3 covers 12 residues. In DNA form, the CDR3 reads TGTGCCAGCACCCCGGGGGGCCATGAAGCTTTCTTT. It is translated as CASTPGGHEAFF.

The chain recombines TRBV5-1 with TRBJ1-1; D uncertain. The CDR3 totals 15 residues. The V and J ends lost 5 bases and 0 bases respectively, with 14 bases between them. Germline lookup yields CDR1 SGHRS and CDR2 YFSETQ. This CDR3 reads CASRNSATLNTEAFF. The CDR3 region has the DNA TGCGCCAGCAGAAATTCGGCCACTTTGAACACTGAAGCTTTCTTT.

This rearrangement joins TRBV19 to TRBJ1-2, with a tentative D call TRBD1 (5 bases). V shed 3 bases and J shed 8 bases, with 13 bases lying between them. The CDR3 spans 13 residues. The germline CDR1 and CDR2 sequences are LNHDA and SQIVND (reference sequence). The CDR3 region has the DNA TGTGCCAGTAGTATTGTCAGGGAGGGCGGCTACACCTTC. Its translation: CASSIVREGGYTF.

The V and J genes are TRBV3-1 (or the pseudogene TRBV3-2) and TRBJ1-2; D gene ambiguous. V was shortened by 2 bases and J by 7 bases, with 5 bases between the two germline ends. Per the germline V gene, CDR1 is LGHDT and CDR2 is YNNKEL (reference sequence). The CDR3 length is 11 residues. The CDR3: CASSQSLGYTF. CDR3 nucleotide sequence: TGTGCCAGCAGCCAATCTCTTGGCTACACCTTC.

This clone appeared once. The gene calls are TRBV7-6 and TRBJ2-7; D is uncertain. Trimming shortened V by 5 bases and J by 1 base, and 9 bases separated the two germline ends. This CDR3 has 13 residues. Germline values: CDR1 SGHVS, CDR2 FNYEAQ. The CDR3 DNA is TGTGCCAGCAGCCCGAAAGGGTCCTACGAGCAGTACTTC. Its translation is CASSPKGSYEQYF. Complete variable domain (other parts from reference TRBV7-6 and TRBJ2-7): GAGVSQSPRYKVTKRGQDVALRCDPISGHVSLYWYRQALGQGPEFLTYFNYEAQQDKSGLPNDRFSAERPEGSISTLTIQRTEQRDSAMYRCASSPKGSYEQYFGPGTRLTVT.

This clone appeared once. Its ends do not fully match the called genes, so a read error is possible. The rearrangement joins TRBV7-7 to TRBJ2-1; 7 bases are a match to TRBD2. Germline V lookup: CDR1 SSHAT, CDR2 FNYEAQ (reference sequence). The CDR3 sequence is 13 residues long. CDR3 nucleotide sequence: TGTGCTAGCAGCTTAAGCGGGAACAATGAGCAGTTCTTC. Residues: CASSLSGNNEQFF.

The chain couples TRBV5-1 to TRBJ2-7; 13 positions agree with TRBD2. The CDR3 runs to 16 residues. The trim removed 2 bases at V and 6 bases at J, leaving 8 bases unmatched. Per germline, CDR1 SGHRS and CDR2 YFSETQ. The CDR3 region has the DNA TGCGCCAGCAGCTTACTAGCGGGAGGGGTTGGTGGCGAGCAGTACTTC. Protein: CASSLLAGGVGGEQYF.

The V call is TRBV27, the J call TRBJ2-7, with D maybe TRBD2 (6 bases). In germline, CDR1 is MNHEY, CDR2 SMNVEV (reference sequence). There are 16 residues in the CDR3. V was trimmed by 1 base and J by 4 bases, leaving 17 bases between them. CDR3 sequence: CASSLYSLEGAYEQYF. CDR3 bases: TGTGCCAGCAGTTTATACAGTCTGGAGGGCGCATACGAGCAGTACTTC.